The clone carrying this T cell receptor (beta chain) was observed many times. What it binds is not known. Deletions cut 2 bases from V and 0 bases from J, with 9 bases between. The CDR3 runs to 16 residues. Germline V gene sequence: CDR1 SGHRS, CDR2 YFSETQ. The group of healthy controls was made up of people who were blood bank volunteers in Maryland, USA. TCRdb re-derived calls from the 5' RACE reads in MiXCR, one entry per CDR3 protein. The table records about 50,000 distinct CDR3 sequences, approximately 17% of them present only once. The data stem from a study of neurological immune-mediated disorders. The study's findings and limits: The greatest TCR clonal expansion occurred in HTLV-1-associated myelopathy and the least in multiple sclerosis, which fell below healthy controls.

Input material: PBMCs. The chain employs TRBV5-1 and TRBJ2-6, with a tentative D call TRBD2 (5 bases). The receptor's source is a man aged 55 to 70 in good health. CDR3 bases: TGCGCCAGCAGCTTTACGGGGAGCTCTGGGGCCAACGTCCTGACTTTC. Translation: CASSFTGSSGANVLTF.